What follows are 3 T cell receptor beta chains derived from one specimen sequenced in a study of beta chain features in type 1 diabetes. Reverse transcribing all isolated RNA meant expressed TCRB transcripts were sequenced. The data were produced by immunoSEQ multiplex PCR, yet TCRdb's version contains in-frame clones alone and is incomplete. The sample yields about 410,000 clones, over 11% seen once. Sequences were obtained from naive CD4+ T cells from blood. These TCRs come from a man younger than 40 in good health.

Comment on this clone: Other DNA sequences from this sample encode an identical CDR3 as well. This chain uses TRBV4-2 with TRBJ2-2; D is unresolved. V was trimmed by 0 bases and J by 7 bases, leaving 9 bases between them. This CDR3 is built from 14 residues. Germline assignment: CDR1 LGHNA and CDR2 YNFKEQ. CDR3 loop: CASSQDRIGGELFF. The CDR3 DNA sequence: TGTGCCAGCAGCCAAGATCGAATCGGCGGGGAGCTGTTTTTT.

In DNA form, the CDR3 reads TGTGCCAGCAGCACCGAGACCGGATATACGCAGTATTTT. Encoded protein: CASSTETGYTQYF. The chain is built from TRBV5-4 and TRBJ2-3; D unclear. The germline V gene has CDR1 SGHNT and CDR2 YYREEE (reference sequence). The ends were cut back, 4 bases at V and 7 bases at J, with 13 bases in the middle. The CDR3 runs to 13 residues.

A few counts support this clone. V gene TRBV29-1 combines with J gene TRBJ1-5; no firm D call. The germline CDR1 and CDR2 sequences are SQVTM and ANQGSEA. CDR3 length: 14 amino acids. V shed 4 bases and J shed 0 bases, with 10 bases lying between them. The CDR3 nucleotides read TGCAGCGTTGTTGGCAGTGATAGCAATCAGCCCCAGCATTTT. Its protein is CSVVGSDSNQPQHF.